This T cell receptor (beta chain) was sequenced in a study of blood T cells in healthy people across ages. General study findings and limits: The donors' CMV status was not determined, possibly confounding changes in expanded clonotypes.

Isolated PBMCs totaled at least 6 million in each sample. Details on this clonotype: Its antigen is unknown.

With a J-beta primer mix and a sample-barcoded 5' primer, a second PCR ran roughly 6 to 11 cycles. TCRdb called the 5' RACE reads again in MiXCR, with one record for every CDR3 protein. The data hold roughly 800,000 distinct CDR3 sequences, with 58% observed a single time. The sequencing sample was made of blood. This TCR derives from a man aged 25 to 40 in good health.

CDR3 DNA: TGCGCCAGCAGCTTGGGACTAGCGTTCGATGAGCAGTTCTTC. It codes for CASSLGLAFDEQFF. This rearrangement joins TRBV5-1 to TRBJ2-1, with 8 bases fitting TRBD2. CDR1 and CDR2 (germline): SGHRS, YFSETQ. The CDR3 spans 14 residues. The V gene end was trimmed by 0 bases and the J gene end by 8 bases; junction bases not matched to a gene: 4. Filled out from reference TRBV5-1 and TRBJ2-1, the complete variable domain reads KAGVTQTPRYLIKTRGQQVTLSCSPISGHRSVSWYQQTPGQGLQFLFEYFSETQRNKGNFPGRFSGRQFSNSRSEMNVSTLELGDSALYLCASSLGLAFDEQFFGPGTRLTVL.